This T cell receptor beta chain was captured in a study of T cells in Graves' hyperthyroidism and ophthalmopathy. Study-level points and caveats: Also found in blood were most expanded thyroid clonotypes above 0.001.

From RNA transcripts, TCR beta CDR3 regions were amplified. During a first-round RT-PCR of the TCR CDR3, the HTBI primer set was used. TCRdb independently ran MiXCR on the multiplex PCR reads; one entry per CDR3 protein. The table has more than 300,000 distinct CDR3 sequences, about a sixth seen once. CDR1 GTSNPN and CDR2 SVGIG come from the germline V gene (reference sequence). CDR3 length: 13 amino acids. Between the trimmed V and J ends, which lost 7 bases and 0 bases, there was a span of 13 bases. A few counts support this clonotype. Antigen unknown. The diagnostic basis comprised clinical symptoms, serum thyroxine and TRAb, thyroid ultrasound and orbital computed tomography. Fresh peripheral blood, approximately 9.1 ml, was the source of the PBMCs.

The chain joins TRBV30 to TRBJ2-7; D ambiguous. The sample was blood. The sequence was obtained from a woman in her twenties or thirties with Graves' hyperthyroidism that later progressed to Graves' ophthalmopathy. CDR3 sequence: CAYRNSDSYEQYF. CDR3 coding DNA: TGTGCCTACCGGAACAGTGACTCCTACGAGCAGTACTTC.